This T cell receptor beta chain was identified in a study of OX40 agonist ivuxolimab in advanced cancers. As for this clone: Its matching antigen is unknown.

In germline, CDR1 is SGHDT, CDR2 YYEEEE. The CDR3 covers 16 residues. Trimming took 3 bases from V and 6 from J, leaving 21 bases between them. Broader study findings: Clonal expansion from baseline to week 6 occurred in both CD4+ and CD8+ T cells.

TCRdb keeps only in-frame clones here, not all; method: immunoSEQ multiplex PCR. The sample has tens of thousands of clones, roughly 84% seen once. This clonotype originated in an adult with an advanced solid tumor such as melanoma, head and neck, liver or kidney cancer. This chain links TRBV5-6 with TRBJ1-2; D is perhaps TRBD1 (6 bases). The sequenced sample was CD4+ or CD8+ T cells sorted from blood, obtained in a trial of the OX40 agonist ivuxolimab. The CDR3 nucleotides are TGTGCCAGCAGCTATCAACAGGGTCTACTTCTCAATGGCTACACCTTC. Its protein is CASSYQQGLLLNGYTF. The full variable domain, completed using reference TRBV5-6 and TRBJ1-2, is DAGVTQSPTHLIKTRGQQVTLRCSPKSGHDTVSWYQQALGQGPQFIFQYYEEEERQRGNFPDRFSGHQFPNYSSELNVNALLLGDSALYLCASSYQQGLLLNGYTFGSGTRLTVV.